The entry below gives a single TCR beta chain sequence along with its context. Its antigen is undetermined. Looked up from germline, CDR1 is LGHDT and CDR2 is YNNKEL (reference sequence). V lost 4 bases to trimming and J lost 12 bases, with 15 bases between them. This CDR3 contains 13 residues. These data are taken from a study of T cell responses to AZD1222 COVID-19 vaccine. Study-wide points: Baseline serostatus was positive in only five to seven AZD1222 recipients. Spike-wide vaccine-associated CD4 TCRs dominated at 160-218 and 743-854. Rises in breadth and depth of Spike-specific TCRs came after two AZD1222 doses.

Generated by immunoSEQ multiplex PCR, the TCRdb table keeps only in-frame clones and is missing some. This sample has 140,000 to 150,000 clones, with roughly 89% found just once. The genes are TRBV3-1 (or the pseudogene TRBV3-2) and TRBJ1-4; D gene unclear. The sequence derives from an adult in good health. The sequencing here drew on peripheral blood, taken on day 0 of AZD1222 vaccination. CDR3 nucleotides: TGTGCCAGCAGCCTTGGGGTCGTTGGGGAACTGTTTTTT. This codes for CASSLGVVGELFF.